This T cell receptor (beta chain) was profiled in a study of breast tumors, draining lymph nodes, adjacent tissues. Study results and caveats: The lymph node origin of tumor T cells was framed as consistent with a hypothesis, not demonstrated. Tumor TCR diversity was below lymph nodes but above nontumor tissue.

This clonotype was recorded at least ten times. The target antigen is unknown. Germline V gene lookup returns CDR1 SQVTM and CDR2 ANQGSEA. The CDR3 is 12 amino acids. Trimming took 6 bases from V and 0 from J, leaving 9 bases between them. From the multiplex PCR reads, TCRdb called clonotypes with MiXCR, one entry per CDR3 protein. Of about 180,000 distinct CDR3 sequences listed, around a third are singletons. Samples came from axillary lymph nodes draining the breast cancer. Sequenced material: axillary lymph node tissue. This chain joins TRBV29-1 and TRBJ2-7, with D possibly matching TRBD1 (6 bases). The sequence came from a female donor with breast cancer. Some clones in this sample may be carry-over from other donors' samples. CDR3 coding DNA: TGCAGCGTCGGACAGTTCTCCTACGAGCAGTACTTC. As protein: CSVGQFSYEQYF.